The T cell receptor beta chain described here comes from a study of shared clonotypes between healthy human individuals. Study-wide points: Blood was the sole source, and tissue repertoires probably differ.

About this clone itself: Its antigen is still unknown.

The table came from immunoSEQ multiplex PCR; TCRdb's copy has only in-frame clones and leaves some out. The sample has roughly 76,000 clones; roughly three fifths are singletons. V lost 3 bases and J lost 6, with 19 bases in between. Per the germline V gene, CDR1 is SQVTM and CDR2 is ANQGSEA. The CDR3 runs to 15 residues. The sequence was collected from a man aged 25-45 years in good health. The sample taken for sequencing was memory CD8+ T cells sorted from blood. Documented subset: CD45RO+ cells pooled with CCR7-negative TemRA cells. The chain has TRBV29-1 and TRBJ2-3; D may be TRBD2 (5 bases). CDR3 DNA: TGCAGCGTTGAGGAGATCGGGGTAGTTGCTGATACGCAGTATTTT. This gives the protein CSVEEIGVVADTQYF.